One sample yielded the 13 T cell receptor beta chains listed below, sequenced in a study of shared clonotypes between healthy human individuals. TCRdb's copy holds only in-frame clones and misses some; the assay was immunoSEQ multiplex PCR. The sample carries 2 million to 2.5 million clones, 85% to 95% recorded once. Sequencing was performed on naive CD4+ T cells from PBMCs. The sample's subset: CD45RA+ positively selected. The receptors here all came from a young man in good health. Some clones in this sample may be carry-over from other donors' samples.

The rearrangement joins TRBV10-1 to TRBJ2-3, with 9 nucleotides matching TRBD2. Germline values: CDR1 WNHNN, CDR2 SYGVQD (reference sequence). V was clipped by 9 bases and J by 5 bases; unmatched bases: 12. The CDR3 spans 15 residues. This chain's CDR3 is CASVNGGRAKDTQYF. CDR3 in DNA: TGCGCCAGTGTCAATGGCGGGAGGGCCAAAGATACGCAGTATTTT.

This rearrangement joins TRBV13 to TRBJ2-7; 14 bases match TRBD2. Germline V gene data show CDR1 as PRHDT and CDR2 as FYEKMQ (reference sequence). Trimming took 2 bases from V and 8 from J; bases not matched to a gene: 14. The CDR3 covers 18 residues. This CDR3 is CASSLRGGPGLAGEKQYF. In nucleotides, the CDR3 is TGTGCCAGCAGCTTAAGAGGGGGCCCGGGACTAGCGGGAGAGAAGCAGTACTTC.

With respect to this clone: The sample carries other DNA sequences with the same CDR3. The CDR3 DNA reads TGCGCCAGCAGCTTGGGCGGGGATAATGAGCAGTTCTTC. This encodes CASSLGGDNEQFF. This chain uses TRBV5-1 with TRBJ2-1; tentatively, D is TRBD2 (6 bases). Trimming left V 0 bases short and J 7 bases short, with 8 bases between. CDR1 and CDR2 from the germline V gene are SGHRS and YFSETQ. This CDR3 is built from 13 residues. The whole variable domain, remainder taken from reference TRBV5-1 and TRBJ2-1, is KAGVTQTPRYLIKTRGQQVTLSCSPISGHRSVSWYQQTPGQGLQFLFEYFSETQRNKGNFPGRFSGRQFSNSRSEMNVSTLELGDSALYLCASSLGGDNEQFFGPGTRLTVL.

This clone has only one observation. V usage is TRBV18 and J usage is TRBJ2-7; unclear D gene. V dropped 2 bases and J dropped 0 bases, with 11 bases sitting between them. Germline V gene lookup returns CDR1 KGHSH and CDR2 LQKENI. There are 15 residues in the CDR3. The CDR3 is CASSPGVKGSYEQYF. The CDR3 coding sequence is TGTGCCAGCTCACCAGGGGTCAAAGGCTCCTACGAGCAGTACTTC.

Only one count was recorded for this clone. In the same sample, other DNA sequences code for this CDR3. The gene calls are TRBV6-6 and TRBJ1-1; D gene unclear. V was pared by 2 bases and J by 1 base, with 5 bases between. There are 13 residues in the CDR3. Germline V gene sequence: CDR1 MNHNY, CDR2 SVGAGI (reference sequence). CDR3 sequence: CASSYNRNTEAFF. The CDR3 nucleotides read TGTGCCAGCAGTTACAACAGGAACACTGAAGCTTTCTTT.

The rearrangement uses TRBV2 and TRBJ1-6, with 8 bases matching TRBD1. Germline V gives CDR1 SNHLY, CDR2 FYNNEI. After removal of 5 bases from V and 2 bases from J, the junction contained 5 bases not matched to a gene. The CDR3 extends over 16 amino acids. The CDR3 nucleotides are TGTGCCAGCAGTATCCAGGGGGCTACCTATAATTCACCCCTCCACTTT. Translated, it gives CASSIQGATYNSPLHF.

The rearrangement uses TRBV5-4 and TRBJ2-5, with TRBD2 matching 10 bases. V lost 4 bases, J lost 5 bases, and 14 bases stayed unmatched. Germline assignment: CDR1 SGHNT and CDR2 YYREEE (reference sequence). CDR3 length: 17 amino acids. CDR3 sequence: CASSQSPSGSWMETQYF. CDR3 in DNA: TGTGCCAGCAGCCAATCCCCTAGCGGGAGCTGGATGGAGACCCAGTACTTC.

This chain connects TRBV15 to TRBJ1-4; no reliable D call. V was pared by 1 base and J by 8 bases, with 17 bases between. Germline assignment: CDR1 LNHNV and CDR2 YYDKDF (reference sequence). This CDR3 is built from 16 residues. CDR3 sequence (DNA): TGTGCCACCAGCAGAGTCCGGACCGGGCTAGGAGAAAAACTGTTTTTT. This encodes CATSRVRTGLGEKLFF.

The V call is TRBV7-8, the J call TRBJ2-7, with unresolved D. The germline CDR1 and CDR2 sequences are SGHVS and FQNEAQ. This CDR3 comprises 15 residues. V lost 1 base, J lost 1 base, and 11 bases lay in between. The CDR3 DNA reads as TGTGCCAGCAGCTTAGAGAGTGACCTGTCCTACGAGCAGTACTTC. It encodes CASSLESDLSYEQYF.

V and J are TRBV6-5 and TRBJ2-7; D is ambiguous. This CDR3 has 15 amino acids. CDR1 MNHEY and CDR2 SVGAGI come from the germline V gene. V lost 0 bases and J 3 bases, leaving 12 bases between the germline ends. CDR3: CASSYSNPAYYEQYF. CDR3 in DNA: TGTGCCAGCAGTTACTCGAACCCAGCTTACTACGAGCAGTACTTC.

V usage is TRBV28 and J usage is TRBJ2-5; tentative D call: TRBD2 (6 bases). CDR1 and CDR2 from the germline V gene are MDHEN and SYDVKM. The CDR3 covers 14 residues. V was shortened by 3 bases and J by 5 bases, with 13 bases between the two germline ends. Here the CDR3 DNA reads TGTGCCAGCAGTTTGAGGAGGGCCGGCGAGACCCAGTACTTC. This gives the protein CASSLRRAGETQYF.

As concerns this clone: The same CDR3 can be traced to other DNA sequences in this sample. The gene calls are TRBV5-1 and TRBJ1-1; tentatively, D is TRBD1 (6 bases). This CDR3 has 14 residues. CDR1 SGHRS and CDR2 YFSETQ come from the germline V gene. Deletions cut 4 bases from V and 5 bases from J, with 15 bases between. The CDR3 coding sequence is TGCGCCAGCAGCCTACAGGGACTTGGTACTGAAGCTTTCTTT. It encodes CASSLQGLGTEAFF.

This clone showed up just once. The sample contains more than one DNA sequence encoding this CDR3. V and J are TRBV5-1 and TRBJ2-3; D is ambiguous. V was pared by 0 bases and J by 2 bases, with 4 bases between. There are 13 residues in the CDR3. CDR1 is SGHRS and CDR2 is YFSETQ in the germline V gene. The CDR3: CASSLGHTDTQYF. The CDR3 DNA follows: TGCGCCAGCAGCTTGGGGCACACAGATACGCAGTATTTT.